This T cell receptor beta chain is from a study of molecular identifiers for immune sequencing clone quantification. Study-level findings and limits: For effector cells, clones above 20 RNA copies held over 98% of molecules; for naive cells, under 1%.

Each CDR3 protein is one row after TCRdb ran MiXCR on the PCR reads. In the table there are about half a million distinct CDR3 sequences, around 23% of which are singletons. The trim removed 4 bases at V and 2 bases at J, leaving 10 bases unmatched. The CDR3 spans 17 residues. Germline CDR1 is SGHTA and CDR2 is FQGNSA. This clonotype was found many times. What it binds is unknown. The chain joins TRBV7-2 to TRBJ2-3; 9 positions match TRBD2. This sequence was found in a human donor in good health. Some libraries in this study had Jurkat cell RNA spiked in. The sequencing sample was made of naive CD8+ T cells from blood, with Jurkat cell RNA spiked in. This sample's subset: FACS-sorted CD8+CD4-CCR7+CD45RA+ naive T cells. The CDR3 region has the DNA TGTGCCAGCAGCTCGACCAGACTAGCGGAGGTCACAGATACGCAGTATTTT. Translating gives CASSSTRLAEVTDTQYF.